The entry below gives a single TCR beta chain sequence along with its context. The target antigen is unknown. This entry comes from a study of blood T cells in healthy people across ages. Study conclusions and caveats: Older age coincided with a roughly linear decline in TCR beta diversity per million T cells. Because sorting was not performed, PBMCs prevented conclusive naive versus antigen-experienced comparison.

Per the germline V gene, CDR1 is LGHDT and CDR2 is YNNKEL (reference sequence). The ends were cut back, 4 bases at V and 3 bases at J, with 12 bases in the middle. This CDR3 region has 14 residues. The use of a sample-barcoded 5' primer and a J-beta primer mix characterized a second PCR of about 7 to 12 cycles. MiXCR, applied by TCRdb to the 5' RACE reads, yields one record per CDR3 protein. The repertoire holds roughly 1.9 million distinct CDR3 sequences, with around 42% as singletons. Healthy individuals of Caucasian origin from Russia, aged about 6 to 100, served as donors. The receptor's source is a human donor in good health. Sequencing was performed on blood. The V call is TRBV3-1, the J call TRBJ1-1; D ambiguous. CDR3 residues: CASSPGFLDTEAFF. CDR3 DNA sequence: TGTGCCAGCAGCCCCGGTTTTTTGGACACTGAAGCTTTCTTT.